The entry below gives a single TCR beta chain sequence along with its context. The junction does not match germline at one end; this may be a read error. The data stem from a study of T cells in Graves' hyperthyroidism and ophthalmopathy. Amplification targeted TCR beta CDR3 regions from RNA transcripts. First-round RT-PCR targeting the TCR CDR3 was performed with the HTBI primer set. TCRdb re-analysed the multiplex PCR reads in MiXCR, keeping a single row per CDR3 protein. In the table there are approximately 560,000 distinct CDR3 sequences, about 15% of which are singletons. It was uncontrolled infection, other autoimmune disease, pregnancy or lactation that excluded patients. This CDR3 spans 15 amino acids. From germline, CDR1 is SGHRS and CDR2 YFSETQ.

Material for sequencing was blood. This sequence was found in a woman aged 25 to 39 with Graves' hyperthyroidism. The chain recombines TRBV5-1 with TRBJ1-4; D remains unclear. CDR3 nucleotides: TGCGCCAGCAGCCGTACCCGACGGAACAATGAAAAACTGCTTTTT. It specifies CASSRTRRNNEKLLF. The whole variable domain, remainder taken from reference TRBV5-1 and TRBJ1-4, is KAGVTQTPRYLIKTRGQQVTLSCSPISGHRSVSWYQQTPGQGLQFLFEYFSETQRNKGNFPGRFSGRQFSNSRSEMNVSTLELGDSALYLCASSRTRRNNEKLLFGSGTQLSVL.